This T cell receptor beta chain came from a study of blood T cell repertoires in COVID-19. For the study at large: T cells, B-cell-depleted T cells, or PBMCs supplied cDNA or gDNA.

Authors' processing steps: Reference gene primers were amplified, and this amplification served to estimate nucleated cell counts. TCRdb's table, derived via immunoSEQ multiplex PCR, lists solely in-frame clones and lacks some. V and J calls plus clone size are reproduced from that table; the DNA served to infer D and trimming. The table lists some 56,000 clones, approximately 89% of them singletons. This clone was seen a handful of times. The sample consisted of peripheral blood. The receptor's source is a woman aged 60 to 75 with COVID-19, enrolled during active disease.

CDR3 sequence reads: CASSSSGAQETQYF. As DNA, the CDR3 is TGTGCCAGCAGCTCTAGCGGGGCTCAAGAGACCCAGTACTTC. This chain links TRBV7-2 with TRBJ2-5; TRBD2 agrees at 9 bases. This CDR3 is built from 14 residues. The germline V gene encodes CDR1 SGHTA and CDR2 FQGNSA. The ends lost 4 bases at V and 2 bases at J; junction bases unmatched: 2.